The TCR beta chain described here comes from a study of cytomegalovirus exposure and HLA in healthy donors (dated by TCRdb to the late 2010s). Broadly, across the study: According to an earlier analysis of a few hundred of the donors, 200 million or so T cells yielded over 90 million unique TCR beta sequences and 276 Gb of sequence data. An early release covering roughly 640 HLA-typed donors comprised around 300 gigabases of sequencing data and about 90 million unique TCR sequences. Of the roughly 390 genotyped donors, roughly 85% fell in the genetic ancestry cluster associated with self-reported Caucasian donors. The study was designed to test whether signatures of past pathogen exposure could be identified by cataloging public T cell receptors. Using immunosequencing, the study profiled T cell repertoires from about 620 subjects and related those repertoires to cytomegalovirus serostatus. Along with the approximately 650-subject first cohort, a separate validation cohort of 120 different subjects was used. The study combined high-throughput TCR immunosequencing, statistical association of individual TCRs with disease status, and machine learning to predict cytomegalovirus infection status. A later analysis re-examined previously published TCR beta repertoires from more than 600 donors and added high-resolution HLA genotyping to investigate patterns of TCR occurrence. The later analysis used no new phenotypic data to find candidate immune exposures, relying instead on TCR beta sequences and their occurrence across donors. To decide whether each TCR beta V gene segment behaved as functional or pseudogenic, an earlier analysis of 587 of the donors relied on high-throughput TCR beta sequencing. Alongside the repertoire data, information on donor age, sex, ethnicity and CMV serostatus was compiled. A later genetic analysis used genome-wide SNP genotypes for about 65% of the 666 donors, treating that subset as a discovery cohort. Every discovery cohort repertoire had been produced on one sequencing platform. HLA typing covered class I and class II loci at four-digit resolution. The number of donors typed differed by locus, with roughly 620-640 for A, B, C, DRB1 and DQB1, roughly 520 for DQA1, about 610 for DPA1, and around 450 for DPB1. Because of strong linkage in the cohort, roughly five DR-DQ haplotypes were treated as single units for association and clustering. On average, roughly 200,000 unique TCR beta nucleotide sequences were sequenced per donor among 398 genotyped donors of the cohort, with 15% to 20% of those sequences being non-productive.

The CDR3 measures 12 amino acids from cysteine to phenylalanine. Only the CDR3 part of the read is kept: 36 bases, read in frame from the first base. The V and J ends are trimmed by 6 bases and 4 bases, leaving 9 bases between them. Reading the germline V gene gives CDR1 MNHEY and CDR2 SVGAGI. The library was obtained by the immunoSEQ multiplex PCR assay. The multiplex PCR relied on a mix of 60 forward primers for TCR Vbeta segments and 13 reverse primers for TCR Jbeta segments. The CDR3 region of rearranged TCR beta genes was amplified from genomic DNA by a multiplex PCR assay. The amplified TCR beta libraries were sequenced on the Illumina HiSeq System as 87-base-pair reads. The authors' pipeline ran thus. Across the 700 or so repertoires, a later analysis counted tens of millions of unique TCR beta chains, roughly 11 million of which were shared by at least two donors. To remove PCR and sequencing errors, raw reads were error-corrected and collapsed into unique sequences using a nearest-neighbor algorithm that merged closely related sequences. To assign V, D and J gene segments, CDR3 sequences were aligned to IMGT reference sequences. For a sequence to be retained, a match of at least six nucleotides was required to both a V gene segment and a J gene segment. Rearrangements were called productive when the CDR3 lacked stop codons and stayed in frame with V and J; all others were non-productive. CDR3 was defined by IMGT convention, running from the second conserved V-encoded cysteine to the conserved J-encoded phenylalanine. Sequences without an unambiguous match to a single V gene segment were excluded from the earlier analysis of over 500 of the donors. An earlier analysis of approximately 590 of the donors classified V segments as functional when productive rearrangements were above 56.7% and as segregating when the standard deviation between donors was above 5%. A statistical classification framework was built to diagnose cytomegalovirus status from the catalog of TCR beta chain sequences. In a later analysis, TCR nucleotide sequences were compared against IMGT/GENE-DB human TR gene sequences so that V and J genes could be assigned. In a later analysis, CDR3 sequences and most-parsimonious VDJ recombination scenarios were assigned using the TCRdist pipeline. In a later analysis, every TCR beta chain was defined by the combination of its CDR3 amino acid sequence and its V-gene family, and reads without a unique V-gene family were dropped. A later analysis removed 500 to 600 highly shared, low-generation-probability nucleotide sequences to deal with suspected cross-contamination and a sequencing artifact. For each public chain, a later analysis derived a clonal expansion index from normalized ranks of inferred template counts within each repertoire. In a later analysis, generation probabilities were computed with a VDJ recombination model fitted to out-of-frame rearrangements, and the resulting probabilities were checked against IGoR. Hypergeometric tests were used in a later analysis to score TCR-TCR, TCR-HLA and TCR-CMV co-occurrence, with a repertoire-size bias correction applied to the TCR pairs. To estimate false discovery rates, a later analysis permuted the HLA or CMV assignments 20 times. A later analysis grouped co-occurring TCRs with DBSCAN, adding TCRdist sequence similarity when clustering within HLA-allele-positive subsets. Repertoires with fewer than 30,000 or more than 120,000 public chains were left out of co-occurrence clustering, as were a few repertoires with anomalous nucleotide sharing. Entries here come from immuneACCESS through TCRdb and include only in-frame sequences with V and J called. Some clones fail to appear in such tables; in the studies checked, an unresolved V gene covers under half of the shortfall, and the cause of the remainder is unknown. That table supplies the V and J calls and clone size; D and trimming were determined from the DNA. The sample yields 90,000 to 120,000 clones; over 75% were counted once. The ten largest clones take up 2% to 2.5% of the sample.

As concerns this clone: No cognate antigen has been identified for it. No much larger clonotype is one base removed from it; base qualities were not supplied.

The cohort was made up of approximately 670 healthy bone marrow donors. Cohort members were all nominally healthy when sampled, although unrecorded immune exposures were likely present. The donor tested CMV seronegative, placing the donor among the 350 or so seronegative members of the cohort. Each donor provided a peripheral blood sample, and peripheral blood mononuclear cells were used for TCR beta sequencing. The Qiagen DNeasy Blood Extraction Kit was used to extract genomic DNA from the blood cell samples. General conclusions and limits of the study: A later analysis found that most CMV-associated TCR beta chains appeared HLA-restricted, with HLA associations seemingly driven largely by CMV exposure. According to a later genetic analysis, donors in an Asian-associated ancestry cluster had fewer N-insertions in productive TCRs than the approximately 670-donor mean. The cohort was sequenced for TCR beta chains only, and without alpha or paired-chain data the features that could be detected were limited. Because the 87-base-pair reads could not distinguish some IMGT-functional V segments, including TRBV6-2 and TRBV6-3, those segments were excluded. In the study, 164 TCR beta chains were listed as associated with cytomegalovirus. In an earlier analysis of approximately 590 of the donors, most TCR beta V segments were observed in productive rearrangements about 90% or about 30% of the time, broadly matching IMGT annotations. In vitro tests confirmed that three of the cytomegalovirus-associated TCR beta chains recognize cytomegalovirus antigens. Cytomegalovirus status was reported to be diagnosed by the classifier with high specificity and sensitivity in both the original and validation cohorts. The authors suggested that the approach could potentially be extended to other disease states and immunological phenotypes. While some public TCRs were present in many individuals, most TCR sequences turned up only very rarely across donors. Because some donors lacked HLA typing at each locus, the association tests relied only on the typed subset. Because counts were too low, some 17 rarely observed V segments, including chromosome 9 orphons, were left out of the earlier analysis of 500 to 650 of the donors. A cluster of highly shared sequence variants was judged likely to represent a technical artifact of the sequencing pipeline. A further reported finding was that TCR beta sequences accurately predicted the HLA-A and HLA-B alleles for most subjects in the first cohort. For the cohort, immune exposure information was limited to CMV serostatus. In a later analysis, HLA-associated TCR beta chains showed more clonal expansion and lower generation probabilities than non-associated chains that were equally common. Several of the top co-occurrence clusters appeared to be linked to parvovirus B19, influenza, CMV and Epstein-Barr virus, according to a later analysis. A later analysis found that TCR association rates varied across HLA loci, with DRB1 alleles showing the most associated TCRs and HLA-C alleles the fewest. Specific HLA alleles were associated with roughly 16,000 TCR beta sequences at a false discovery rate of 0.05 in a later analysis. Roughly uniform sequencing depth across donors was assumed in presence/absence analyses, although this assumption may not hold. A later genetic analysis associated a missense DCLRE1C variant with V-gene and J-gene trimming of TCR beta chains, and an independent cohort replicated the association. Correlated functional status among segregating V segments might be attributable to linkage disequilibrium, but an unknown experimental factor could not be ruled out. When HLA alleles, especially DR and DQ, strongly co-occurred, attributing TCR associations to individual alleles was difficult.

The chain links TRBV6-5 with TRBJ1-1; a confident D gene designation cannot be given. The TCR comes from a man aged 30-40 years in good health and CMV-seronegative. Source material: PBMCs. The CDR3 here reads CASSSIPTEAFF. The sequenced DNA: TGTGCCAGCAGCAGTATCCCCACTGAAGCTTTCTTT.